This T cell receptor beta chain was sequenced in a study of blood T cell repertoires in COVID-19. In the authors' workflow: Reference gene primers were amplified, and this amplification served to estimate nucleated cell counts. TCRdb's table, derived via immunoSEQ multiplex PCR, lists solely in-frame clones and lacks some. V, J and clone size reflect that table, while D and trimming were determined from the DNA. The sample comprises under 350,000 clones, roughly nine tenths of which are singletons, and more than 1.5% rests with the top ten. The material sequenced was PBMCs or T cells enriched from blood (not recorded which). The clonotype was recovered from an older woman who had recovered from COVID-19.

As DNA, the CDR3 is TGTGCCAGCAAACTACAAGGCACTGAAGCTTTCTTT. Translated, it gives CASKLQGTEAFF. The chain joins TRBV28 to TRBJ1-1; no clear D. The CDR3 runs 12 residues. Germline V CDR1 and CDR2: MDHEN, SYDVKM. The V gene lost 7 bases and the J gene lost 4 bases, with 10 bases spanning the gap.